This entry lists 25 T cell receptor beta chains sequenced from one sample in a study of fetal regulatory T cell absence and autoimmunity (TCRdb year 2017). The receptor library was made with the immunoSEQ multiplex PCR assay. TCRdb holds this immuneACCESS table with in-frame rearrangements only. Some clones are missing; in checked studies, unresolved V genes explain under half, and the rest has no known cause. This sample is represented by 95,000 to 100,000 clones; about two thirds of them were singletons. 1.5% to 2.5% of the sample belongs to the ten largest clones. The sequencing sample was made of pancreas tissue. These receptors originate from a male donor with IPEX syndrome.

A note on this clone: The junction departs from the called germline gene at one end, perhaps through a read error. The CDR3 nucleotides read TGTGCTAGCAGCTTGAAGAGGGGGAGGGGGCCCTTGAACACTGAAGCTTTCTTT. Residues: CASSLKRGRGPLNTEAFF. The rearrangement links TRBV7-7 to TRBJ1-1; 7 bases are shared with TRBD1. CDR1 SSHAT and CDR2 FNYEAQ come from the germline V gene (reference sequence). The CDR3 is made up of 18 amino acids.

This clone was recorded a few times. The chain recombines TRBV4-1 with TRBJ2-1; 9 bases line up with TRBD2. CDR3 length: 17 residues. After removal of 6 bases from V and 4 bases from J, the junction contained 13 bases not matched to a gene. CDR1 and CDR2 from the germline V gene are MGHRA and YSYEKL. The CDR3 spells CASSPRLGGGVYNEQFF. CDR3 nucleotides: TGCGCCAGCAGTCCGCGGCTTGGCGGGGGGGTATACAATGAGCAGTTCTTC.

This clone was picked up one time. The V and J genes are TRBV7-2 and TRBJ2-1, with unresolved D. CDR1 is SGHTA, CDR2 FQGNSA, per germline. V dropped 2 bases and J dropped 0 bases, with 14 bases sitting between them. CDR3 length equals 17 residues. This CDR3 is CASSLRNWRNSYNEQFF. For the CDR3, the DNA is TGTGCCAGCAGCTTACGAAACTGGAGAAACTCCTACAATGAGCAGTTCTTC.

This clone appeared a few times. This chain joins TRBV6-5 and TRBJ1-4, with a weak D call TRBD1 (5 bases). The CDR3 is 11 amino acids. The germline V gene has CDR1 MNHEY and CDR2 SVGAGI. V lost 2 bases to trimming and J lost 14 bases, with 9 bases between them. The DNA of the CDR3 is TGTGCCAGCAGTTACGGGGGAGATCTGTTTTTT. The encoded protein is CASSYGGDLFF.

This chain connects TRBV19 to TRBJ2-7, with a possible D match to TRBD1 (7 bases). CDR3 length: 14 residues. In germline, CDR1 is LNHDA, CDR2 SQIVND (reference sequence). The V end was cut by 6 bases, the J end by 0 bases, with 12 bases between. Written as DNA, the CDR3 is TGTGCCAGTAGCGCGGGACAGTTCTCCTACGAGCAGTACTTC. Translation: CASSAGQFSYEQYF.

This clone occurred once. The J gene is TRBJ2-7, the V gene TRBV4-1; 7 positions match TRBD1. The germline gives CDR1 MGHRA, CDR2 YSYEKL. The ends lost 0 bases at V and 2 bases at J; junction bases unmatched: 4. The length of the CDR3 is 15 residues. The CDR3 protein is CASSQEHRGPYEQYF. CDR3 coding DNA: TGCGCCAGCAGCCAAGAGCACAGGGGCCCCTACGAGCAGTACTTC.

This chain joins TRBV7-6 and TRBJ2-5; D gene unclear. The CDR3 runs 13 residues. V was pared by 1 base and J by 4 bases, with 7 bases between. The germline CDR1 and CDR2 sequences are SGHVS and FNYEAQ. The CDR3 sequence is CASSLDLRETQYF. The CDR3 DNA reads TGTGCCAGCAGCTTAGATTTGCGAGAGACCCAGTACTTC.

The chain uses TRBV30 and TRBJ2-6; TRBD2 is a possible D gene (6 bases). Germline assignment: CDR1 GTSNPN and CDR2 SVGIG (reference sequence). V dropped 2 bases and J dropped 3 bases, with 17 bases sitting between them. CDR3 size: 17 residues. The CDR3 loop reads CAWSRAGRIHGANVLTF. The CDR3 DNA reads TGTGCCTGGAGTAGGGCAGGGAGGATTCATGGGGCCAACGTCCTGACTTTC.

J is TRBJ2-2 and V is TRBV7-9; D is uncertain. CDR1 is SEHNR, CDR2 FQNEAQ, per germline (reference sequence). The length of the CDR3 is 14 residues. Trimming shortened V by 0 bases and J by 5 bases, and 7 bases separated the two germline ends. The CDR3 DNA reads as TGTGCCAGCAGCTTAGCCCTCCTAACCGGGGAGCTGTTTTTT. Amino acids: CASSLALLTGELFF.

The CDR3 nucleotides read TGTGCCAGCAGCTCCTCAACTACGATTCCCTACGAGCAGTACTTC. It codes for CASSSSTTIPYEQYF. J is TRBJ2-7 and V is TRBV5-8; unclear D gene. Germline CDR1 SGHTS, CDR2 YDEGEE. The CDR3 length is 15 residues. Trimming took off 3 bases at V and 2 bases at J, with 15 bases between the two ends.

V gene TRBV27 combines with J gene TRBJ2-7; possibly TRBD1 or TRBD2 for D (6 bases each). Trimming stripped 3 bases from V and 5 bases from J, with 14 bases between. CDR3 size: 14 residues. Germline assignment: CDR1 MNHEY and CDR2 SMNVEV (reference sequence). The CDR3 nucleotides read TGTGCCAGCAGTTTTCTTCCCGGGGGCCACGAGCAGTACTTC. Translated: CASSFLPGGHEQYF.

In nucleotides, the CDR3 is TGTGCCAGCAGCCCAGGGGGGGGACGGCGGGACGAGCAGTACTTC. Translation: CASSPGGGRRDEQYF. J is TRBJ2-7 and V is TRBV7-9; D may be TRBD1 or TRBD2 (7 bases each). This CDR3 has 15 amino acids. Trimming left V 5 bases short and J 5 bases short, with 19 bases between. The V gene's germline CDR1 is SEHNR and CDR2 FQNEAQ (reference sequence).

The genes are TRBV27 and TRBJ2-2; D unresolved. Between the trimmed V and J ends, which lost 1 base and 5 bases, there was a span of 5 bases. The germline gives CDR1 MNHEY, CDR2 SMNVEV (reference sequence). This CDR3 region has 13 residues. The CDR3 spells CASSLLGTGELFF. As DNA, the CDR3 is TGTGCCAGCAGTTTATTGGGGACCGGGGAGCTGTTTTTT.

This clone appeared a single time. This chain's CDR3 is CASSPGRRPSYEQYF. For the CDR3, the DNA is TGTGCCAGCAGCCCTGGGCGTCGGCCATCCTACGAGCAGTACTTC. V usage is TRBV7-9 and J usage is TRBJ2-7; D unclear. The V end was cut by 5 bases, the J end by 1 base, with 15 bases between. Germline-derived CDR1 and CDR2 are SEHNR and FQNEAQ (reference sequence). The length of the CDR3 is 15 residues.

The rearrangement joins TRBV5-5 to TRBJ2-1, with D tentatively TRBD2 (6 bases). Per the germline V gene, CDR1 is SGHKS and CDR2 is YYEKEE (reference sequence). The V and J ends lost 0 bases and 0 bases respectively, with 13 bases between them. CDR3 size: 17 residues. The CDR3 nucleotides are TGTGCCAGCAGCTTGGGAGGGAGGAACCCCTCCTACAATGAGCAGTTCTTC. Translation gives CASSLGGRNPSYNEQFF.

The CDR3 spells CASSPGGTTGELFF. CDR3 sequence (DNA): TGCGCCAGCAGCCCCGGGGGGACCACCGGGGAGCTGTTTTTT. The genes are TRBV4-1 and TRBJ2-2; 7 bases line up with TRBD2. This CDR3 spans 14 amino acids. J was trimmed by 4 bases and V by 4 bases; bases with no gene match: 3. CDR1 and CDR2 (germline): MGHRA, YSYEKL.

The table lists this clone with a count of one. V gene TRBV7-9 combines with J gene TRBJ2-3; 7 nucleotides line up with TRBD2. The germline CDR1 and CDR2 sequences are SEHNR and FQNEAQ (reference sequence). The CDR3 has 12 amino acids. V was pared by 5 bases and J by 4 bases, with 0 bases of the junction left unmatched. The CDR3 region has the DNA TGTGCCAGCAGCCGGGGGGCAGATACGCAGTATTTT. This encodes CASSRGADTQYF. Full variable domain (outside the CDR3, taken from reference TRBV7-9 and TRBJ2-3): DTGVSQNPRHKITKRGQNVTFRCDPISEHNRLYWYRQTLGQGPEFLTYFQNEAQLEKSRLLSDRFSAERPKGSFSTLEIQRTEQGDSAMYLCASSRGADTQYFGPGTRLTVL.

V gene TRBV5-4 combines with J gene TRBJ2-5; possible D gene TRBD2, 6 bases. V was trimmed by 2 bases and J by 4 bases, leaving 12 bases between them. Germline CDR1 reads SGHNT; CDR2 reads YYREEE (reference sequence). This CDR3 has 14 residues. CDR3 nucleotides: TGTGCCAGCAGCTTAGGAGGGAGAGGAGAGACCCAGTACTTC. This gives the protein CASSLGGRGETQYF.

The J gene is TRBJ1-5, the V gene TRBV14, with D uncertain. The CDR3 length is 15 residues. The germline CDR1 and CDR2 sequences are SGHDN and FVKESK. Deletions cut 2 bases from V and 7 bases from J, with 15 bases between. DNA for the CDR3: TGTGCCAGCAGCCAACGCTTCGAGGGAGGCCAGCCCCAGCATTTT. It encodes CASSQRFEGGQPQHF.

V is TRBV27 and J is TRBJ2-7, with D perhaps matching TRBD1 (6 bases). Germline V gene lookup returns CDR1 MNHEY and CDR2 SMNVEV (reference sequence). V was cut by 7 bases and J by 1 base, with 11 bases left in between. CDR3 size: 13 residues. Here the CDR3 reads CASTRTDSYEQYF. CDR3 in DNA: TGTGCCAGCACGAGGACAGATTCCTACGAGCAGTACTTC.

The rearrangement uses TRBV2 and TRBJ2-6, with D possibly matching TRBD1 (6 bases). Trimming removed 3 bases at V and 0 bases at J, with 12 bases between. The CDR3 has 17 residues. Germline lookup yields CDR1 SNHLY and CDR2 FYNNEI. The CDR3 DNA follows: TGTGCCAGCAGTGACTGGGGGCTCCGCTCTGGGGCCAACGTCCTGACTTTC. It yields the protein CASSDWGLRSGANVLTF.

V and J are TRBV7-2 and TRBJ1-5; maybe TRBD1 (5 bases). The ends were cut back, 2 bases at V and 1 base at J, with 9 bases in the middle. Germline V gene sequence: CDR1 SGHTA, CDR2 FQGNSA. The CDR3 runs to 15 residues. CDR3 loop: CASSLTRGSNQPQHF. CDR3 coding DNA: TGTGCCAGCAGCTTAACTCGGGGGAGCAATCAGCCCCAGCATTTT.

This sequence joins TRBV10-3 and TRBJ2-7; 7 nucleotides match TRBD1. The germline CDR1 and CDR2 sequences are ENHRY and SYGVKD. The CDR3 contains 13 residues. Trimming removed 6 bases from V and 1 base from J; junction bases left unmatched: 3. Here the CDR3 reads CAIRRQGSYEQYF. CDR3 nucleotides: TGTGCCATCAGGCGACAGGGTTCCTACGAGCAGTACTTC.

V usage is TRBV27 and J usage is TRBJ1-1; maybe TRBD1 (6 bases). Germline CDR1 is MNHEY and CDR2 is SMNVEV (reference sequence). The CDR3 is 13 amino acids. Trimming stripped 2 bases from V and 4 bases from J, with 8 bases between. CDR3 nucleotide sequence: TGTGCCAGCAGTTTAGGGGGCGCCACTGAAGCTTTCTTT. Its protein product is CASSLGGATEAFF.

The rearrangement uses TRBV19 and TRBJ1-6; TRBD1 agrees at 7 bases. CDR3 length equals 15 residues. Germline CDR1 reads LNHDA; CDR2 reads SQIVND (reference sequence). After removal of 5 bases from V and 3 bases from J, the junction contained 4 bases not matched to a gene. The CDR3 protein is CASSRTGYYNSPLHF. CDR3 nucleotides: TGTGCCAGTAGTCGGACAGGTTACTATAATTCACCCCTCCACTTT.